A single sample gave rise to the 18 T cell receptor beta chains below, sequenced in a study of beta chain features in type 1 diabetes. Since all of the isolated RNA was reverse transcribed, expressed TCRB transcripts were what got sequenced. Generated by immunoSEQ multiplex PCR, the TCRdb table keeps only in-frame clones and is missing some. The sample consists of about 240,000 clones, about 14% of them appearing once. General study results and limits: There was a moderate but significant shortening of TCRB CDR3s in all four CD4+ subsets of Type 1 diabetes patients.

These receptors have no identified antigens. The sample taken for sequencing was naive CD4+ T cells from blood. These receptors all stem from a man younger than 40 with type 1 diabetes.

This clone was observed a few times. V gene TRBV15 combines with J gene TRBJ1-1; D gene unclear. This CDR3 is 14 amino acids long. The V end lost 0 bases, the J end lost 9 bases, and 14 bases lay between the germline ends. The germline CDR1 and CDR2 sequences are LNHNV and YYDKDF (reference sequence). CDR3 nucleotide sequence: TGTGCCACCAGCAGAGACCGGGAGGTTCTTCAAGCTTTCTTT. It translates to CATSRDREVLQAFF.

CDR3: CASSVSVPNYEQYF. The CDR3 nucleotides are TGTGCCAGCAGCGTATCGGTCCCAAACTACGAGCAGTACTTC. The chain recombines TRBV7-8 with TRBJ2-7; no clear D gene. The CDR3 sequence is 14 residues long. CDR1 is SGHVS, CDR2 FQNEAQ, per germline. The V end was cut by 5 bases, the J end by 3 bases, with 14 bases between. Variable domain in full (rest from reference TRBV7-8 and TRBJ2-7): GAGVSQSPRYKVAKRGQDVALRCDPISGHVSLFWYQQALGQGPEFLTYFQNEAQLDKSGLPSDRFFAERPEGSVSTLKIQRTQQEDSAVYLCASSVSVPNYEQYFGPGTRLTVT.

This clone was observed a handful of times. The germline gene is not matched at one end of the junction; a read error may be the cause. This rearrangement joins TRBV7-7 to TRBJ2-1; TRBD1 agrees at 10 bases. Germline V gene data show CDR1 as SSHAT and CDR2 as FNYEAQ (reference sequence). This CDR3 is built from 14 residues. CDR3 loop: CASSPDRGGNEQFF. CDR3 nucleotide sequence: TGTGCTAGCAGCCCGGACAGGGGGGGCAATGAGCAGTTCTTC.

The chain combines TRBV5-1 with TRBJ2-3; TRBD2 might be the D (6 bases). V was clipped by 4 bases and J by 3 bases, with 15 bases between them. The length of the CDR3 is 15 residues. CDR1 and CDR2 (germline): SGHRS, YFSETQ. For the CDR3, the DNA is TGCGCCAGCAGCCCCGGGACTTCTAGGACAGATACGCAGTATTTT. It encodes CASSPGTSRTDTQYF.

This clone was observed a handful of times. CDR3 residues: CASSTGEAGAQETQYF. CDR3 nucleotides: TGTGCCAGCAGCACAGGAGAAGCGGGGGCCCAAGAGACCCAGTACTTC. V and J are TRBV5-4 and TRBJ2-5; TRBD2 matches 8 bases. The ends lost 4 bases at V and 1 base at J; junction bases unmatched: 9. The CDR3 is 16 amino acids. Germline V CDR1 and CDR2: SGHNT, YYREEE (reference sequence).

Only a few counts were recorded for this clone. The chain employs TRBV30 and TRBJ1-2; D is undetermined. The CDR3 consists of 13 residues. V lost 0 bases to trimming and J lost 8 bases, with 13 bases between them. Per the germline V gene, CDR1 is GTSNPN and CDR2 is SVGIG (reference sequence). As DNA, the CDR3 is TGTGCCTGGAGTGTCCCCCCACATATCGGCTACACCTTC. Translated, it gives CAWSVPPHIGYTF. Using reference TRBV30 and TRBJ1-2 for the parts outside the CDR3, the full variable domain is SQTIHQWPATLVQPVGSPLSLECTVEGTSNPNLYWYRQAAGRGLQLLFYSVGIGQISSEVPQNLSASRPQDRQFILSSKKLLLSDSGFYLCAWSVPPHIGYTFGSGTRLTVV.

The chain carries TRBV7-9 and TRBJ1-2; D may be TRBD1 (5 bases). This CDR3 spans 12 amino acids. With 6 bases removed from V and 7 bases from J, the gap between germline ends came to 12 bases. Looked up from germline, CDR1 is SEHNR and CDR2 is FQNEAQ (reference sequence). The CDR3 region has the DNA TGTGCCAGCAGTCTAAGGCAGGGTGGCTACACCTTC. The encoded protein is CASSLRQGGYTF.

CDR3 sequence (DNA): TGCGCCAGCAGACAGGGGGCTGGAAATGAGCAGTTCTTC. As protein: CASRQGAGNEQFF. The chain combines TRBV10-1 with TRBJ2-1, with 9 bases aligning to TRBD1. This CDR3 has 13 amino acids. Per the germline V gene, CDR1 is WNHNN and CDR2 is SYGVQD (reference sequence). The J segment lost 7 bases and the V segment lost 6 bases, leaving 4 bases of the junction unmatched.

The chain joins TRBV7-6 to TRBJ2-6; unclear D gene. The CDR3 is 15 residues long. V lost 4 bases and J 2 bases, leaving 9 bases between the germline ends. Germline V gene lookup returns CDR1 SGHVS and CDR2 FNYEAQ. CDR3 sequence: CASSSSVPGANVLTF. The CDR3 region has the DNA TGTGCCAGCAGCTCCAGTGTTCCTGGGGCCAACGTCCTGACTTTC.

This clone has only a few counts. V is TRBV6-5 and J is TRBJ2-3; D uncertain. CDR3 length: 14 amino acids. Trimming left V 4 bases short and J 4 bases short, with 12 bases between. CDR1 and CDR2 (germline): MNHEY, SVGAGI. The CDR3 DNA is TGTGCCAGCAGTTGGGCCAGGAAAGCAGATACGCAGTATTTT. Protein sequence: CASSWARKADTQYF.

Remarks on this clone: Different DNA sequences within this sample yield the same CDR3. This chain uses TRBV5-1 with TRBJ2-2, with TRBD1 matching 9 bases. From germline, CDR1 is SGHRS and CDR2 YFSETQ. The CDR3 runs to 15 residues. Germline trimming cut 0 bases from V and 5 bases from J; bases unmatched to any gene: 2. CDR3 DNA sequence: TGCGCCAGCAGCTTGGGGGACAGGGTAACCGGGGAGCTGTTTTTT. The encoded protein is CASSLGDRVTGELFF.

This clone was observed a few times. V gene TRBV29-1 combines with J gene TRBJ1-1; unclear D gene. V shed 8 bases and J shed 5 bases, with 18 bases lying between them. Germline V CDR1 and CDR2: SQVTM, ANQGSEA. The CDR3 contains 13 residues. The CDR3 spells CSPSGPRGTEAFF. DNA for the CDR3: TGCAGCCCCTCGGGCCCCCGGGGAACTGAAGCTTTCTTT.

This sequence joins TRBV5-1 and TRBJ1-1, with 8 bases lining up with TRBD1. CDR1 is SGHRS, CDR2 YFSETQ, per germline. CDR3 length: 15 residues. V lost 4 bases and J lost 4; bases outside the gene matches: 9. The CDR3 DNA sequence: TGCGCCAGCAGCACTGACAGGGGACGGGGCACTGAAGCTTTCTTT. Translation gives CASSTDRGRGTEAFF.

This chain uses TRBV30 with TRBJ2-7; D gene uncertain. Germline V gene lookup returns CDR1 GTSNPN and CDR2 SVGIG (reference sequence). The ends were cut back, 5 bases at V and 6 bases at J, with 17 bases in the middle. CDR3 length: 13 residues. The CDR3 nucleotides read TGTGCCTGGGTCTCGTGGCTGTCACGCGAGCAGTACTTC. This gives the protein CAWVSWLSREQYF.

This clone came up a few times. The chain employs TRBV6-5 and TRBJ2-7, with TRBD1 matching 9 bases. V lost 4 bases and J lost 2; bases outside the gene matches: 3. In germline, CDR1 is MNHEY, CDR2 SVGAGI. The CDR3 runs 14 residues. The CDR3 here is CASSWDREAYEQYF. The CDR3 coding sequence is TGTGCCAGCAGTTGGGACAGGGAGGCCTACGAGCAGTACTTC.

This clone was detected a few times. This sequence joins TRBV7-9 and TRBJ1-4, with a tentative D call TRBD1 (5 bases). Germline V gene lookup returns CDR1 SEHNR and CDR2 FQNEAQ (reference sequence). The V end was cut by 6 bases, the J end by 2 bases, with 16 bases between. The CDR3 is 16 amino acids. CDR3 nucleotide sequence: TGTGCCAGCAGTATCTTGGGGCGTCAGACTAATGAAAAACTGTTTTTT. This sequence encodes CASSILGRQTNEKLFF.

The chain couples TRBV2 to TRBJ2-6, with D tentatively TRBD2 (6 bases). With 6 bases removed from V and 0 bases from J, the gap between germline ends came to 15 bases. The length of the CDR3 is 17 residues. Germline loops: CDR1 SNHLY, CDR2 FYNNEI. CDR3 protein: CASSMGLPHSGANVLTF. CDR3 sequence (DNA): TGTGCCAGCAGCATGGGACTCCCTCACTCTGGGGCCAACGTCCTGACTTTC.

This clone occurred a few times. The genes are TRBV9 and TRBJ2-2, with a possible D match to TRBD2 (5 bases). This CDR3 has 15 amino acids. V lost 0 bases and J 1 base, leaving 7 bases between the germline ends. The germline gives CDR1 SGDLS, CDR2 YYNGEE. The CDR3 DNA reads as TGTGCCAGCAGCGTAGGTGCGGGGAACACCGGGGAGCTGTTTTTT. Amino acids: CASSVGAGNTGELFF.